This note documents a single TCR beta chain sequence. Its antigen is not known. TCRdb reprocessed the reads with MiXCR, giving one entry per CDR3 protein. Of 210,000 or so distinct CDR3 sequences in the sample, 5% to 8.5% were seen once. The data derive from a study of T cell repertoires in cytomegalovirus infection. Study context: Public TCR beta signatures indicated both CMV infection and matching HLA type.

Whole-study findings and limits: HLA-C-restricted TCR beta clonotypes specific for CMV led the ex vivo response. Of the TCR beta families, the public ones yielded a cumulative frequency that identified carriers of CMV plus the relevant HLA.

This CDR3 region has 11 residues. Germline-derived CDR1 and CDR2 are SQVTM and ANQGSEA. V lost 3 bases and J lost 6, with 8 bases in between. Sequenced sample: PBMCs. The sequence derives from a human donor in good health (CMV status not recorded). Some clones in this sample may be carry-over from other donors' samples. The chain is built from TRBV29-1 and TRBJ1-2; D is perhaps TRBD1 (5 bases). The CDR3 nucleotides are TGCAGCGTTGAGGGGCGGGATGGCTACACCTTC. Translation gives CSVEGRDGYTF.